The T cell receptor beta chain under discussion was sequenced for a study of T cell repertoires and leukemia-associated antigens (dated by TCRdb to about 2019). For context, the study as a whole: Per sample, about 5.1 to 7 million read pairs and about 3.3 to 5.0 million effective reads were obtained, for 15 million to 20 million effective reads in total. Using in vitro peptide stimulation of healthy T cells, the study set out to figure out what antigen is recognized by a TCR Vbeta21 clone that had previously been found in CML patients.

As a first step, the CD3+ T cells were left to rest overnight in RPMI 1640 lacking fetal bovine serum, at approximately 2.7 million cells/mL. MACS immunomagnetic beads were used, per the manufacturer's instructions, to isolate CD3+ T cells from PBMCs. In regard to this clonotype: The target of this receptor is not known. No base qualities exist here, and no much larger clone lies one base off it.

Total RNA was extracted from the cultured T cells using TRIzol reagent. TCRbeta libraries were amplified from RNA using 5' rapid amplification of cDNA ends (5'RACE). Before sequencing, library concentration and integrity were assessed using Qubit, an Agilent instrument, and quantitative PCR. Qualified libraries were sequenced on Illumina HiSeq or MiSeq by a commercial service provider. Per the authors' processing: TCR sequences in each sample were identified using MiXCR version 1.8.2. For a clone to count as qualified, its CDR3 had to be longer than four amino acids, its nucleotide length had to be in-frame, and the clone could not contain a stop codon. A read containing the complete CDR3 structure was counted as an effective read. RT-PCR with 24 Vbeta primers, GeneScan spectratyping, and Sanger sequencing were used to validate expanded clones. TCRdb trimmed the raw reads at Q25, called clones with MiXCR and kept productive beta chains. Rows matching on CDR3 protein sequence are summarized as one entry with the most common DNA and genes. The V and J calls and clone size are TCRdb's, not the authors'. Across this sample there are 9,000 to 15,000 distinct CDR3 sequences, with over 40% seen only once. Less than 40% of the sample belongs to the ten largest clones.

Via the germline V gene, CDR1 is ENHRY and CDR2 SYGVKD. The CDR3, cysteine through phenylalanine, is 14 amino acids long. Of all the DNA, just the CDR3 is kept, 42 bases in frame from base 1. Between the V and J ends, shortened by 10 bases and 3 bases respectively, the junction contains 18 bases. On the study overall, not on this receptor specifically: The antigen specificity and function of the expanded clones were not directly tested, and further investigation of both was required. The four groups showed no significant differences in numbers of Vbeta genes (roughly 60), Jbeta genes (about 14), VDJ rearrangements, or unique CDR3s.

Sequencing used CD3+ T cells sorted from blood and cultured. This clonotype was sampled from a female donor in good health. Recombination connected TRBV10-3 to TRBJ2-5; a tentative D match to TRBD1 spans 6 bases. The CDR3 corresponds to CATQGPLNEETQYF. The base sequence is TGTGCCACACAGGGCCCACTGAACGAAGAGACCCAGTACTTC.